This TCR beta chain was recorded in a study of cytomegalovirus exposure and HLA in healthy donors. The PCR ran on 60 Vbeta and 13 Jbeta primers. Sequenced by immunoSEQ multiplex PCR; TCRdb stores in-frame clones only, minus some. Among approximately 190,000 clones, approximately 80% were seen once, and the ten largest hold 3.4%. Losses at the gene ends were 5 bases for V and 9 bases for J; bases not matched to a gene: 18. The CDR3 runs to 16 residues. Germline V gives CDR1 SGHTA, CDR2 FQGTGA. The sample taken for sequencing was PBMCs. This sequence joins TRBV7-3 and TRBJ2-7; 8 nucleotides align to TRBD2. The source of this sequence is a man aged 40-50 years in good health and CMV-seropositive. The CDR3 loop is CASSRRTGGFSCWQYF. The CDR3 DNA reads as TGTGCCAGCAGCCGACGGACGGGAGGGTTCTCCTGTTGGCAGTACTTC.